The rows below give T cell receptor beta chains drawn from one sample of a study of graft-versus-host responses after intestinal transplantation. Their target antigens are unknown. Sequencing used immunoSEQ multiplex PCR; TCRdb keeps in-frame clones, though not all of them. Of some 23,000 clones detected, roughly 86% appear once; the ten largest clones hold over 0.8%. Here the sequenced sample was unstimulated CD8+ T cells sorted from spleen or lymph node cells, taken before transplant. These TCRs come from a human donor who was the organ donor for an intestinal transplant. The CDR3 runs from the conserved cysteine through the conserved F or W.

CDR3aa | j_gene | v_gene
CASSPAGGSFYGYTF | TRBJ1-2 | TRBV27
CASSQGPGSYGYTF | TRBJ1-2 | TRBV4-1
CASSMRGEQYF | TRBJ2-7 | TRBV19
CASSRTVEQYF | TRBJ2-7 | TRBV5-6
CASSLSSNTGELFF | TRBJ2-2 | TRBV7-9
CASSFGGGTYEQYF | TRBJ2-7 | TRBV5-4
CAPGLAEPTDTQYF | TRBJ2-3 | TRBV7-2
CASSAGGEGETQYF | TRBJ2-5 | TRBV10-2
CASSPRVWALEKLFF | TRBJ1-4 | TRBV4-1
CASSLLAGDTQYF | TRBJ2-3 | TRBV7-9
CSVGRNNEKLFF | TRBJ1-4 | TRBV29-1
CASHTGAGYTF | TRBJ1-2 | TRBV5-1
CASRLDRGYEQYF | TRBJ2-7 | TRBV5-1
CASSTDRGESYEQYF | TRBJ2-7 | TRBV19
CASSLVFHSSYEQYF | TRBJ2-7 | TRBV7-8
CASSQVYQESYEQYF | TRBJ2-7 | TRBV4-1
CASSSGQFSYEQYF | TRBJ2-7 | TRBV19
CASSLGATFYEQYF | TRBJ2-7 | TRBV27
CASSPPGPAEQFF | TRBJ2-1 | TRBV7-9
CAIRTSSYEQYF | TRBJ2-7 | TRBV2
CASSERSNTEAFF | TRBJ1-1 | TRBV2
CASSWARGYEQYF | . | TRBV5-4
CASSSGSDEQYF | TRBJ2-7 | TRBV6-6
CASSETIGGGVYGYTF | TRBJ1-2 | TRBV10-1
CASSATSGGDSRETQYF | TRBJ2-5 | TRBV11-2
CASSQGTVRGQFF | TRBJ2-1 | TRBV4-1
CASTMGQWGSSGANVLTF | TRBJ2-6 | TRBV19
CASSLAQDQYYEQYF | TRBJ2-7 | TRBV11-2
CASSEGQGASYEQYF | TRBJ2-7 | TRBV6-1
CASSHGTPNEKLFF | TRBJ1-4 | TRBV6-5
CASSWGQGTEAFF | TRBJ1-1 | TRBV5-1
CASSPQRAGSEAIQYF | TRBJ2-4 | TRBV4-2
CASSYSSRVEQFF | TRBJ2-1 | TRBV6-5
CARRYDRDRLCYEQYF | TRBJ2-7 | TRBV5-3
CASSPEDSTYEQYF | TRBJ2-7 | TRBV7-9
CASSLAGQGVYEQYF | TRBJ2-7 | TRBV5-6
CASSLGYSSSYEQYF | TRBJ2-7 | TRBV7-6
CASNRLAGGGTDTQYF | TRBJ2-3 | TRBV5-7
CAWSGQGNTIYF | TRBJ1-3 | TRBV30
CASSPNAYNEQFF | TRBJ2-1 | TRBV5-6
CASSDTEAFF | TRBJ1-1 | TRBV10-2
CASSDKGAFF | TRBJ1-1 | TRBV2
CASSQDQSTDTQYF | TRBJ2-3 | TRBV4-1
CATSRDWNSGDEQYF | TRBJ2-7 | TRBV15
CASSSTGTGAYNEQFF | TRBJ2-1 | TRBV7-6
CASSFRDGRTGELFF | TRBJ2-2 | TRBV27
CASSPGTGLSYEQYF | TRBJ2-7 | TRBV27
CASSGLAYNEQFF | TRBJ2-1 | TRBV2